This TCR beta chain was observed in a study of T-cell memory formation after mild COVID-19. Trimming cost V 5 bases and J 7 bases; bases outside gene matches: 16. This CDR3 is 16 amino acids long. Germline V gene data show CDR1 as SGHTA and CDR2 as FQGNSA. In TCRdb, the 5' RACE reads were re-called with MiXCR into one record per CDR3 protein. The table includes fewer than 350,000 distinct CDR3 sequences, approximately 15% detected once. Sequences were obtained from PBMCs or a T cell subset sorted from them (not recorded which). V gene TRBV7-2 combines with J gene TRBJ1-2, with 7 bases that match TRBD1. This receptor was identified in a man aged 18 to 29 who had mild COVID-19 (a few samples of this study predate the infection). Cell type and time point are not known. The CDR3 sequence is CASSRRREGARSGYTF. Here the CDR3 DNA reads TGTGCCAGCAGCCGACGTCGTGAGGGGGCTCGGTCTGGCTACACCTTC.